Here is one T cell receptor beta chain with its context. Germline lookup yields CDR1 MGHRA and CDR2 YSYEKL. V lost 7 bases and J lost 5, with 15 bases in between. This CDR3 has 14 amino acids. This record belongs to a study of blood T cell repertoires in COVID-19. The overall study: The study drew acute and convalescent COVID-19 samples from the United States, Italy and Spain. T cells, B-cell-depleted T cells, or PBMCs supplied cDNA or gDNA.

The repertoire was sequenced with immunoSEQ multiplex PCR; TCRdb's copy has only in-frame clones and lacks some. Altogether some 300,000 clones are present, 70% to 90% being singletons, with the ten largest covering around 3.7%. The chain links TRBV4-1 to TRBJ2-1, with D perhaps matching TRBD1 (6 bases). The sequence came from a woman between 50 and 59 years old with active or convalescent COVID-19. The sequenced sample was peripheral blood. In DNA form, the CDR3 reads TGCGCCAGCACCCGACAGGTTGGAGACAATGAGCAGTTCTTC. It yields the protein CASTRQVGDNEQFF.